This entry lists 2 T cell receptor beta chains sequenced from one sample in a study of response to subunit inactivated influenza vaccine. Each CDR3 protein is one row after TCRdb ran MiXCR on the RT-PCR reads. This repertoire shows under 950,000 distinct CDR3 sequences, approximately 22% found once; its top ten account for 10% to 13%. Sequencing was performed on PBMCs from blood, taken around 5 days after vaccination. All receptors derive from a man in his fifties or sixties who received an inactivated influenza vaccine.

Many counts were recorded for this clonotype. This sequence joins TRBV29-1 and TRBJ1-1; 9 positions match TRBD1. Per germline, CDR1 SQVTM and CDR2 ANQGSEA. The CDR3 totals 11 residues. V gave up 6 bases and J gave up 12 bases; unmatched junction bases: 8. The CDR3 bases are TGCAGCGTAGACAGGGGGGGTGGAACTTTCTTT. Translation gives CSVDRGGGTFF. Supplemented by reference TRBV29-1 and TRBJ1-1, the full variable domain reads SAVISQKPSRDICQRGTSLTIQCQVDSQVTMMFWYRQQPGQSLTLIATANQGSEATYESGFVIDKFPISRPNLTFSTLTVSNMSPEDSSIYLCSVDRGGGTFFGQGTRLTVV.

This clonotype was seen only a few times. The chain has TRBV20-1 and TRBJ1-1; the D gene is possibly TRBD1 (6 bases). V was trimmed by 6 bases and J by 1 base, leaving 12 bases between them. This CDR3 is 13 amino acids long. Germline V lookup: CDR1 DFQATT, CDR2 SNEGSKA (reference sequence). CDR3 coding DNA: TGCAGTGCATCGCAGGGGACGAACACTGAAGCTTTCTTT. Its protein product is CSASQGTNTEAFF.